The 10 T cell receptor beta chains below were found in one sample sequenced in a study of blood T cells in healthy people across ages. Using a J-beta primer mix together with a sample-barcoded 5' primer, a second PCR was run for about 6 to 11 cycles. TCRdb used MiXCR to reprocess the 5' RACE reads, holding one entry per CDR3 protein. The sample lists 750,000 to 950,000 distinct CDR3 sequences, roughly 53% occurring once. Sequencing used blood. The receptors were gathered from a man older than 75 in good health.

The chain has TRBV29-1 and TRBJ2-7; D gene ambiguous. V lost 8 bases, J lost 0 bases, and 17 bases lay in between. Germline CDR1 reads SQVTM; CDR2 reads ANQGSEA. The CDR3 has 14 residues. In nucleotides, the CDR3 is TGCAGCCTCCGGGTGGGCCTACTCTCCTACGAGCAGTACTTC. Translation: CSLRVGLLSYEQYF.

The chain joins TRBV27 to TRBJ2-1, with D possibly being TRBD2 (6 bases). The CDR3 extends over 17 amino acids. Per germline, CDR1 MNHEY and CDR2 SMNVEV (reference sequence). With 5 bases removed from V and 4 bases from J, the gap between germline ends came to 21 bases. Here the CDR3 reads CASSPGDTALFYNEQFF. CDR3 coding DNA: TGTGCCAGCAGTCCGGGAGACACCGCTCTGTTTTACAATGAGCAGTTCTTC.

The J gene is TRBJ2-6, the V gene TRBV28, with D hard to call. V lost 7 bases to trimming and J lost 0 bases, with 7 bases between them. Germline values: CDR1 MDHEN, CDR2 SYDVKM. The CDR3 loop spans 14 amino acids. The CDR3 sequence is CASIRASGANVLTF. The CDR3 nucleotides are TGTGCCAGCATCAGAGCCTCTGGGGCCAACGTCCTGACTTTC.

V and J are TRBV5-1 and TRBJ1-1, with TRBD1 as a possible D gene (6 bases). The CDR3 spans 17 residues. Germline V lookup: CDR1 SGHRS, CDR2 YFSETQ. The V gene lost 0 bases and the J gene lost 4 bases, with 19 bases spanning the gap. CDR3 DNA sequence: TGCGCCAGCAGCTTGGTGCGCGGGGGCGATTGGAGCACTGAAGCTTTCTTT. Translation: CASSLVRGGDWSTEAFF.

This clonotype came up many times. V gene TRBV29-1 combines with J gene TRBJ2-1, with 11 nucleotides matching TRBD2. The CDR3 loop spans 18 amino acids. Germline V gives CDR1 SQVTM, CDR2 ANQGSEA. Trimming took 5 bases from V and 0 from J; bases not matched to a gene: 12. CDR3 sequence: CSVLDFLAGGLSYNEQFF. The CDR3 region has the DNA TGCAGCGTTCTGGACTTTCTAGCGGGAGGCCTCTCCTACAATGAGCAGTTCTTC.

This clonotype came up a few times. The chain's CDR3 is CASSPTQRVSSGTGVNEQFF. The CDR3 bases are TGCGCCAGCAGCCCCACTCAAAGGGTATCGTCCGGGACAGGGGTAAATGAGCAGTTCTTC. This chain links TRBV4-1 with TRBJ2-1; 10 nucleotides agree with TRBD1. The CDR3 extends over 20 amino acids. Germline CDR1 is MGHRA and CDR2 is YSYEKL. V trimming: 4 bases; J trimming: 7 bases; junction bases outside the gene matches: 22.

For the CDR3, the DNA is TGTGCCAGCAGTCGACAGGGATCATATTACAATGAGCAGTACTTC. Translating it yields CASSRQGSYYNEQYF. This rearrangement joins TRBV27 to TRBJ2-5; 7 nucleotides line up with TRBD1. The germline V gene encodes CDR1 MNHEY and CDR2 SMNVEV (reference sequence). This CDR3 is built from 15 residues. The V segment lost 5 bases and the J segment 11 bases; nucleotides outside the gene matches: 17.

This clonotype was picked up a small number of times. The CDR3 protein is CSVKGDSYNEQFF. DNA for the CDR3: TGCAGCGTTAAAGGGGACTCCTACAATGAGCAGTTCTTC. V and J are TRBV29-1 and TRBJ2-1, with D possibly being TRBD1 (5 bases). V lost 5 bases to trimming and J lost 0 bases, with 8 bases between them. The CDR3 has 13 amino acids. Germline-derived CDR1 and CDR2 are SQVTM and ANQGSEA.

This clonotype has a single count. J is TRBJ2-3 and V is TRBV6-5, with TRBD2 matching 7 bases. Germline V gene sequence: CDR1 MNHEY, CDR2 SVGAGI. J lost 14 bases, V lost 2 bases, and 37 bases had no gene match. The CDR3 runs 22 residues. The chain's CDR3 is CASSYELRDSGQSYRASRYAYF. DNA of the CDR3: TGTGCCAGCAGTTACGAGCTACGAGATAGCGGGCAAAGCTACAGAGCTTCAAGATACGCGTATTTT.

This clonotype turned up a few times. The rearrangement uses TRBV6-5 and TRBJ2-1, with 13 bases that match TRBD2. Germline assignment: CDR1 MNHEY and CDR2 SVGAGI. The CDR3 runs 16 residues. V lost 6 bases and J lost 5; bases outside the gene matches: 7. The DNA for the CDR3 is TGTGCCAGCAGACTGCCGGGACTAGCGGGAAACAATGAGCAGTTCTTC. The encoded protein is CASRLPGLAGNNEQFF.